Each of the 8 T cell receptor beta chains below was sequenced from the same sample in a study of blood T cell repertoires in COVID-19. The assay was immunoSEQ multiplex PCR, and TCRdb's table has in-frame clones only and misses some. Of about 58,000 clones in the sample, 60% to 85% were seen once. The sample consisted of peripheral blood. The receptors originated from a human donor in a cohort sampled during active COVID-19.

The V call is TRBV7-9, the J call TRBJ1-3, with D uncertain. Trimming removed 5 bases at V and 4 bases at J, with 9 bases between. Germline V gives CDR1 SEHNR, CDR2 FQNEAQ (reference sequence). The CDR3 spans 13 residues. The CDR3: CASSGSGGNTIYF. The CDR3 DNA reads TGTGCCAGCAGCGGTTCCGGGGGAAACACCATATATTTT.

This clone has just one count. The rearrangement joins TRBV6-5 to TRBJ2-1; D is ambiguous. The CDR3 extends over 16 amino acids. Trimming pared 0 bases from V and 5 bases from J, leaving 14 bases between. Germline V lookup: CDR1 MNHEY, CDR2 SVGAGI. This CDR3 is CASSYSSLVADNEQFF. The CDR3 nucleotides are TGTGCCAGCAGTTACTCGAGTCTAGTAGCAGACAATGAGCAGTTCTTC.

The V and J genes are TRBV28 and TRBJ1-1, with a weak D call TRBD1 (5 bases). CDR1 and CDR2 from the germline V gene are MDHEN and SYDVKM. The CDR3 length is 15 residues. With 5 bases removed from V and 11 bases from J, the gap between germline ends came to 24 bases. CDR3: CASSLPRGGERSAFF. The CDR3 DNA sequence: TGTGCCAGCAGTCTCCCCCGGGGGGGGGAGAGGTCTGCTTTCTTT.

There are a few counts of this clone. This chain joins TRBV4-1 and TRBJ1-5, with D perhaps TRBD1 (5 bases). Trimming left V 1 base short and J 6 bases short, with 16 bases between. Looked up from germline, CDR1 is MGHRA and CDR2 is YSYEKL. This CDR3 region has 16 residues. As DNA, the CDR3 is TGCGCCAGCAGCCAAGGGGGAGGGGCGACGGGTCAGCCCCAGCATTTT. Its protein product is CASSQGGGATGQPQHF.

J is TRBJ2-7 and V is TRBV29-1; D remains unclear. Trimming stripped 5 bases from V and 1 base from J, with 9 bases between. This CDR3 is 12 amino acids long. Germline V gives CDR1 SQVTM, CDR2 ANQGSEA. This chain's CDR3 is CSVLGGSYEQYF. For the CDR3, the DNA is TGCAGCGTTCTAGGCGGATCCTACGAGCAGTACTTC.

This clone was detected only a few times. The J gene is TRBJ2-7, the V gene TRBV10-1; D is undetermined. Trimming pared 2 bases from V and 1 base from J, leaving 9 bases between. Per germline, CDR1 WNHNN and CDR2 SYGVQD (reference sequence). The CDR3 consists of 14 residues. The CDR3 protein is CASSEGQYSYEQYF. CDR3 sequence (DNA): TGCGCCAGCAGTGAGGGTCAGTATTCCTACGAGCAGTACTTC.

CDR3 protein: CASSLVGGSGAQETQYF. DNA for the CDR3: TGTGCCAGCAGCTTAGTCGGTGGTTCAGGGGCGCAAGAGACCCAGTACTTC. This chain connects TRBV11-2 to TRBJ2-5; D possibly corresponds to TRBD1 (6 bases). From germline, CDR1 is SGHAT and CDR2 FQNNGV. The CDR3 contains 17 residues. V was trimmed by 1 base and J by 2 bases, leaving 17 bases between them.

The rearrangement joins TRBV19 to TRBJ2-7; 11 bases align to TRBD2. Per germline, CDR1 LNHDA and CDR2 SQIVND (reference sequence). The CDR3 consists of 16 residues. V was clipped by 3 bases and J by 1 base; unmatched bases: 5. This CDR3 reads CASSISGGELSYEQYF. The CDR3 DNA reads as TGTGCCAGTAGTATTAGCGGGGGGGAGCTGTCCTACGAGCAGTACTTC.